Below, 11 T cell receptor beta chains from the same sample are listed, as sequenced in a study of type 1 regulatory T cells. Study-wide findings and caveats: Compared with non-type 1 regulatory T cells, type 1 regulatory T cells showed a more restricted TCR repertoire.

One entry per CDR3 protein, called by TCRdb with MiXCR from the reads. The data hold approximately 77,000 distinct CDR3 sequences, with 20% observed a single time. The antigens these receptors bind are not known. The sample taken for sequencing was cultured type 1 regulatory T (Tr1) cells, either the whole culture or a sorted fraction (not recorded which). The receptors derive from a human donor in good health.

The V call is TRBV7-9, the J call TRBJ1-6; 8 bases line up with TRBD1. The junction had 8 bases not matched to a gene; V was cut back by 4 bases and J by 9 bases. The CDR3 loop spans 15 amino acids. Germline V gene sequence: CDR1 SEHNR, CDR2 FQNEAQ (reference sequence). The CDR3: CASSSRAGGGSPLHF. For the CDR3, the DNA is TGTGCCAGCAGCTCAAGGGCAGGGGGCGGTTCACCCCTCCACTTT.

As DNA, the CDR3 is TGCGCCAGCAGCCCTCGACAGGGTTACCTCCAAGAGACCCAGTACTTC. Translating gives CASSPRQGYLQETQYF. The genes are TRBV5-1 and TRBJ2-5; 7 positions agree with TRBD1. CDR3 length equals 16 residues. Germline values: CDR1 SGHRS, CDR2 YFSETQ. With 4 bases clipped from V and 1 base from J, the junction kept 10 bases outside the gene matches.

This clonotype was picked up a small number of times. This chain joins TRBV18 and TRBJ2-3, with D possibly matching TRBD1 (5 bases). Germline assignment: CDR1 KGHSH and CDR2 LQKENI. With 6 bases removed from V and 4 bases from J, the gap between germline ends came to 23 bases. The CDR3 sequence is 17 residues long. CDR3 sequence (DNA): TGTGCCAGCTCGCTCTCGACAGCCCCTGAAGCGTCAGATACGCAGTATTTT. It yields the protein CASSLSTAPEASDTQYF.

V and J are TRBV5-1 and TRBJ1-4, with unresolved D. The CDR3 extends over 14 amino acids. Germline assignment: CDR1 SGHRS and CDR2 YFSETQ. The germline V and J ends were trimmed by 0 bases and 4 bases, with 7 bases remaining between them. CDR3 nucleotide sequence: TGCGCCAGCAGCTTGGCGCGACTTAATGAAAAACTGTTTTTT. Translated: CASSLARLNEKLFF.

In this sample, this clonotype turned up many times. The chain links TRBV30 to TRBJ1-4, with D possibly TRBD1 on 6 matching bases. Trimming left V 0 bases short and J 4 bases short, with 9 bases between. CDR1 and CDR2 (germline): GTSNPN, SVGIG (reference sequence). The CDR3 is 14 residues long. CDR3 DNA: TGTGCCTGGAGTGTTGGAGGGGGTAATGAAAAACTGTTTTTT. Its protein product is CAWSVGGGNEKLFF.

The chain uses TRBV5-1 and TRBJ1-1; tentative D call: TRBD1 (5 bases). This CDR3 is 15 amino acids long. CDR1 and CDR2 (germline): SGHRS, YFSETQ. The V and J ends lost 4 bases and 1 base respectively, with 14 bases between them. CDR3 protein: CASSGLGPGNTEAFF. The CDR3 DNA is TGCGCCAGCAGCGGGTTGGGGCCTGGGAACACTGAAGCTTTCTTT.

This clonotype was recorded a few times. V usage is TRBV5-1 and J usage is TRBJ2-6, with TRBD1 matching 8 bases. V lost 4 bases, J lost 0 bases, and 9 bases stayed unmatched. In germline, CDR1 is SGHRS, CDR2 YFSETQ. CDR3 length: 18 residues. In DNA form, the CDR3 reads TGCGCCAGCAGCCCCCGGACAGGGATTTCCTCTGGGGCCAACGTCCTGACTTTC. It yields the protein CASSPRTGISSGANVLTF. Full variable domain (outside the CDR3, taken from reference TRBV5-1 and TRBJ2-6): KAGVTQTPRYLIKTRGQQVTLSCSPISGHRSVSWYQQTPGQGLQFLFEYFSETQRNKGNFPGRFSGRQFSNSRSEMNVSTLELGDSALYLCASSPRTGISSGANVLTFGAGSRLTVL.

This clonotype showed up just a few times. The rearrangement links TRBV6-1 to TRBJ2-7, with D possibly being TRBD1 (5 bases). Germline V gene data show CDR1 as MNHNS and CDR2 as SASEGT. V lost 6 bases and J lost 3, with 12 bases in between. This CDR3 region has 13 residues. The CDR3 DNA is TGTGCCAGCAGGACAGACGCTCTCTACGAGCAGTACTTC. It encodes CASRTDALYEQYF.

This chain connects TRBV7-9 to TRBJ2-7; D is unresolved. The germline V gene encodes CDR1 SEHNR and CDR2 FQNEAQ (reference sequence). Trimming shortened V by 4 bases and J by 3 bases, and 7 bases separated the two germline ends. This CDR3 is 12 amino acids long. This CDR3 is CASSYLVYEQYF. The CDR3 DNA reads TGTGCCAGCAGCTATTTAGTCTACGAGCAGTACTTC.

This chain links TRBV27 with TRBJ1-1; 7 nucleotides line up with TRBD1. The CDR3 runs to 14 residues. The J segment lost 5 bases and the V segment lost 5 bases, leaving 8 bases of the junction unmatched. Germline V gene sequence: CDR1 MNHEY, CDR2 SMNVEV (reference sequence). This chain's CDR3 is CASSDRVGLTEAFF. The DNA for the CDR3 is TGTGCCAGCAGTGACAGGGTGGGTTTGACTGAAGCTTTCTTT.

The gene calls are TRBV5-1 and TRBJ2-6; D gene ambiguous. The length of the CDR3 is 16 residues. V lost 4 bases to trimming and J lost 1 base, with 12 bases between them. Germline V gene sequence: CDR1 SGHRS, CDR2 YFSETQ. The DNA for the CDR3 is TGCGCCAGCAGCGCCGAGAGAAAATCTGGGGCCAACGTCCTGACTTTC. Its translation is CASSAERKSGANVLTF.